The 17 T cell receptor beta chains below were found in one sample sequenced in a study of shared clonotypes between healthy human individuals. TCRdb's table, derived via immunoSEQ multiplex PCR, lists solely in-frame clones and lacks some. The top ten hold 10% to 15% of the sample, which has 400,000 to 500,000 clones, about three quarters seen once. The specimen sequenced was PBMCs. All receptors come from a woman in her thirties or forties in good health. Some clones in this sample may be carry-over from other donors' samples.

The chain uses TRBV6-1 and TRBJ2-7; 7 bases agree with TRBD1. Germline V lookup: CDR1 MNHNS, CDR2 SASEGT. The CDR3 contains 13 residues. J lost 6 bases, V lost 7 bases, and 9 bases had no gene match. In DNA form, the CDR3 reads TGTGCCAGCATGCTGCGACAGGGCCGCGAGCAGTACTTC. Translating gives CASMLRQGREQYF.

V gene TRBV7-2 combines with J gene TRBJ2-2; D not resolved. The CDR3 runs to 15 residues. Trimming shortened V by 5 bases and J by 1 base, and 11 bases separated the two germline ends. Per the germline V gene, CDR1 is SGHTA and CDR2 is FQGNSA. CDR3 protein: CASSANTVNTGELFF. The CDR3 DNA reads as TGTGCCAGCAGCGCTAACACTGTGAACACCGGGGAGCTGTTTTTT.

This clone was detected a few times. CDR3: CASRLSNTEAFF. CDR3 nucleotides: TGCGCCAGCAGGTTAAGTAACACTGAAGCTTTCTTT. This chain joins TRBV5-1 and TRBJ1-1; D is unresolved. Trimming took 5 bases from V and 2 from J, leaving 7 bases between them. CDR3 length: 12 amino acids. Germline V lookup: CDR1 SGHRS, CDR2 YFSETQ.

In this sample, this clone turned up a few times. This chain connects TRBV30 to TRBJ2-5, with no clear D. Per germline, CDR1 GTSNPN and CDR2 SVGIG (reference sequence). V was shortened by 0 bases and J by 2 bases, with 10 bases between the two germline ends. CDR3 length equals 14 residues. The CDR3 is CAWSVGLGQETQYF. In nucleotides, the CDR3 is TGTGCCTGGAGTGTAGGCCTAGGGCAAGAGACCCAGTACTTC.

J is TRBJ2-1 and V is TRBV29-1, with 9 bases identical to TRBD2. J lost 8 bases, V lost 4 bases, and 21 bases had no gene match. The germline CDR1 and CDR2 sequences are SQVTM and ANQGSEA. The CDR3 is 18 amino acids. DNA of the CDR3: TGCAGCGTTGGAAGGAGACTAGCGGTCGGGGGCTTTATGGATGAGCAGTTCTTC. Its translation is CSVGRRLAVGGFMDEQFF.

This chain connects TRBV7-2 to TRBJ2-2; D may be TRBD2 (5 bases). V lost 6 bases and J lost 2, with 7 bases in between. Germline values: CDR1 SGHTA, CDR2 FQGNSA. The CDR3 runs to 13 residues. Written as DNA, the CDR3 is TGTGCCAGCAGGGACTTAAACACCGGGGAGCTGTTTTTT. Protein sequence: CASRDLNTGELFF.

The V and J genes are TRBV4-2 and TRBJ1-2; 7 bases match TRBD1. The CDR3 is made up of 16 amino acids. Germline-derived CDR1 and CDR2 are LGHNA and YNFKEQ. V shed 0 bases and J 4 bases; nucleotides not matched to a gene: 8. CDR3: CASSQEPSGGIYGYTF. The DNA for the CDR3 is TGTGCCAGCAGCCAAGAACCATCAGGGGGGATCTATGGCTACACCTTC.

V and J are TRBV5-8 and TRBJ2-7, with 8 positions matching TRBD2. The CDR3 has 15 amino acids. The V gene's germline CDR1 is SGHTS and CDR2 YDEGEE. Germline trimming cut 2 bases from V and 6 bases from J; bases unmatched to any gene: 10. CDR3 sequence reads: CASSFAHGGAVEQYF. In DNA form, the CDR3 reads TGTGCCAGCAGCTTCGCCCACGGGGGGGCGGTCGAGCAGTACTTC.

V gene TRBV7-2 combines with J gene TRBJ2-7; D unresolved. V lost 1 base and J lost 3, with 13 bases in between. Per germline, CDR1 SGHTA and CDR2 FQGNSA. The CDR3 consists of 15 residues. CDR3 protein: CASSLDSPVYYEQYF. Here the CDR3 DNA reads TGTGCCAGCAGCTTAGACTCTCCAGTTTACTACGAGCAGTACTTC. Looking up the rest from reference TRBV7-2 and TRBJ2-7 gives the full variable domain: GAGVSQSPSNKVTEKGKDVELRCDPISGHTALYWYRQSLGQGLEFLIYFQGNSAPDKSGLPSDRFSAERTGGSVSTLTIQRTQQEDSAVYLCASSLDSPVYYEQYFGPGTRLTVT.

This clone was seen a few times. This rearrangement joins TRBV6-6 to TRBJ2-7; D is undetermined. The CDR3 is made up of 14 amino acids. V was cut by 7 bases and J by 4 bases, with 17 bases left in between. Germline assignment: CDR1 MNHNY and CDR2 SVGAGI (reference sequence). For the CDR3, the DNA is TGTGCCAGCACTTCTCATGCAACAGCGTACGAGCAGTACTTC. Its translation is CASTSHATAYEQYF.

The J gene is TRBJ2-2, the V gene TRBV30, with D tentatively TRBD2 (5 bases). Deletions cut 2 bases from V and 2 bases from J, with 12 bases between. This CDR3 is 15 amino acids long. Germline CDR1 GTSNPN, CDR2 SVGIG (reference sequence). DNA of the CDR3: TGTGCCTGGAGTCACCCTAGCACAAACACCGGGGAGCTGTTTTTT. It yields the protein CAWSHPSTNTGELFF.

The DNA for the CDR3 is TGCGCCAGCAGCTTGTACTCTATAAACACCGGGGAGCTGTTTTTT. Translating gives CASSLYSINTGELFF. The chain uses TRBV5-1 and TRBJ2-2; D call uncertain. The V gene's germline CDR1 is SGHRS and CDR2 YFSETQ. V lost 1 base and J lost 2, with 9 bases in between. The CDR3 spans 15 residues. Full variable domain (outside the CDR3, taken from reference TRBV5-1 and TRBJ2-2): KAGVTQTPRYLIKTRGQQVTLSCSPISGHRSVSWYQQTPGQGLQFLFEYFSETQRNKGNFPGRFSGRQFSNSRSEMNVSTLELGDSALYLCASSLYSINTGELFFGEGSRLTVL.

This chain connects TRBV6-1 to TRBJ2-5; TRBD1 or TRBD2 may be the D gene (7 bases each). The CDR3 has 15 amino acids. The germline V gene has CDR1 MNHNS and CDR2 SASEGT. V was pared by 3 bases and J by 4 bases, with 15 bases between. The CDR3 here is CASSDPGRGGETQYF. The CDR3 nucleotides are TGTGCCAGCAGTGATCCCGGCAGGGGGGGAGAGACCCAGTACTTC.

The gene calls are TRBV4-2 and TRBJ2-2, with D perhaps matching TRBD1 (5 bases). The germline V gene encodes CDR1 LGHNA and CDR2 YNFKEQ. V was pared by 0 bases and J by 7 bases, with 9 bases between. The CDR3 covers 14 residues. CDR3 sequence reads: CASSQEADSGELFF. The CDR3 coding sequence is TGTGCCAGCAGCCAAGAGGCAGACAGCGGGGAGCTGTTTTTT.

This clone was detected once. The chain carries TRBV27 and TRBJ2-3, with 9 bases fitting TRBD2. CDR1 is MNHEY and CDR2 is SMNVEV in the germline V gene (reference sequence). The length of the CDR3 is 18 residues. V trimming: 5 bases; J trimming: 4 bases; junction bases outside the gene matches: 16. CDR3 region: CASSPTRGVAGVPDTQYF. CDR3 DNA sequence: TGTGCCAGCAGTCCGACCCGGGGGGTAGCGGGAGTCCCAGATACGCAGTATTTT.

The J gene is TRBJ1-1, the V gene TRBV29-1, with 7 bases identical to TRBD1. This CDR3 contains 11 residues. Germline loops: CDR1 SQVTM, CDR2 ANQGSEA. V lost 7 bases and J lost 3; bases outside the gene matches: 2. This chain's CDR3 is CSGTGDTEAFF. In nucleotides, the CDR3 is TGCAGCGGTACAGGGGACACTGAAGCTTTCTTT.

The chain combines TRBV4-2 with TRBJ2-7, with 7 bases lining up with TRBD1. This CDR3 spans 15 amino acids. Germline assignment: CDR1 LGHNA and CDR2 YNFKEQ. With V trimmed by 4 bases and J by 1 base, 7 bases remained unmatched. The CDR3 protein is CASSPAVGQSYEQYF. CDR3 coding DNA: TGTGCCAGCAGCCCCGCGGTGGGACAGTCCTACGAGCAGTACTTC.